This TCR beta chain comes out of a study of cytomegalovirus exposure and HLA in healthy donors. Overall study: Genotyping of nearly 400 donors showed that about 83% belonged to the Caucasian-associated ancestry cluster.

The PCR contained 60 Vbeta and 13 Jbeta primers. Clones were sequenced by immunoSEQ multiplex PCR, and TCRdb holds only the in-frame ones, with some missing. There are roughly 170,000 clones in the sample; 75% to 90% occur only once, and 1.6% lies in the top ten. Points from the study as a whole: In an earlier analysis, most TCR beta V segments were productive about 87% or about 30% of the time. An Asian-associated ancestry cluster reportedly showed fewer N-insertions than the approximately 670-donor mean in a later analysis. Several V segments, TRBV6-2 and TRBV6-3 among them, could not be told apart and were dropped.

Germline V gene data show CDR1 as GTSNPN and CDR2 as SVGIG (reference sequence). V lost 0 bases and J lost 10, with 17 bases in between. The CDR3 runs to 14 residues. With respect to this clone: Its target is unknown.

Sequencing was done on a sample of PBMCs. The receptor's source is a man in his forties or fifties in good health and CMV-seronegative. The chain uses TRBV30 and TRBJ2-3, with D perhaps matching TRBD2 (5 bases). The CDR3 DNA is TGTGCCTGGAGTGTGTTGGACTTAGGGTCCCCGCAGTATTTT. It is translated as CAWSVLDLGSPQYF.